This record covers a single T cell receptor (beta chain). What it binds is unknown. Trimming cost V 4 bases and J 6 bases; bases outside gene matches: 3. The CDR3 loop spans 13 amino acids. Per germline, CDR1 ENHRY and CDR2 SYGVKD. This specimen comes from a study of cytomegalovirus exposure and HLA in healthy donors. Across the whole study: Out of approximately 170 million T cells, an earlier analysis found fewer than 140 million unique TCR beta sequences in total. General study findings and limits: As immune exposure information, only CMV serostatus was available. Reportedly, TCR beta sequences accurately predicted HLA-A and HLA-B alleles in most subjects.

Healthy people donating bone marrow made up the donors. PCR primers comprised 60 Vbeta and 13 Jbeta primers. Data came from immunoSEQ multiplex PCR; TCRdb stores just in-frame clones and leaves some out. The table shows some 110,000 clones, with around 75% occurring only once. The chain carries TRBV10-3 and TRBJ1-1; 9 positions agree with TRBD1. The sequenced sample consisted of PBMCs. This TCR derives from a man in his 60s in good health and CMV-seropositive. The CDR3 loop is CAISGTGEPEAFF. The CDR3, as DNA: TGTGCCATCAGTGGGACAGGGGAGCCTGAAGCTTTCTTT.